Below are 24 T cell receptor beta chains sequenced from a single sample in a study of neurological immune-mediated disorders. Each CDR3 protein is one row after TCRdb ran MiXCR on the 5' RACE reads. This sample yields 35,000 to 40,000 distinct CDR3 sequences, of which about 2.3% are seen a single time; 2% to 3% belongs to the top ten. The specimen sequenced was PBMCs. The receptors were gathered from a man between 50 and 59 years old with multiple sclerosis.

This clonotype was counted at least ten times. J is TRBJ1-2 and V is TRBV6-5; no clear D gene. The CDR3 loop spans 15 amino acids. V was clipped by 0 bases and J by 4 bases, with 12 bases between them. Germline V gene data show CDR1 as MNHEY and CDR2 as SVGAGI. CDR3 coding DNA: TGTGCCAGCAGTTACTCGAGAAAAAACCGCTATGGCTACACCTTC. Translation gives CASSYSRKNRYGYTF.

This clonotype was seen at least ten times. J is TRBJ2-1 and V is TRBV10-3; D may match TRBD1 or TRBD2 (5 bases each). The germline V gene has CDR1 ENHRY and CDR2 SYGVKD. CDR3 size: 14 residues. With 2 bases removed from V and 9 bases from J, the gap between germline ends came to 14 bases. The CDR3 DNA follows: TGTGCCATCAGTGAGGTGAGGGGCCCCGGTGAGCAGTTCTTC. Translated, it gives CAISEVRGPGEQFF.

This clonotype was seen many times. The gene calls are TRBV12-3 or TRBV12-4 and TRBJ1-2, with D tentatively TRBD1 (5 bases). The CDR3 has 12 amino acids. V was shortened by 5 bases and J by 1 base, with 5 bases between the two germline ends. CDR3 residues: CASSQGNYGYTF. The DNA for the CDR3 is TGTGCCAGCAGTCAGGGTAACTATGGCTACACCTTC.

This clonotype showed up many times. This rearrangement joins TRBV11-1 to TRBJ2-7, with D uncertain. With 1 base removed from V and 5 bases from J, the gap between germline ends came to 6 bases. This CDR3 has 12 amino acids. The V gene's germline CDR1 is SGHAT and CDR2 FQDESV (reference sequence). Here the CDR3 reads CASSLEVNEQYF. The DNA of the CDR3 is TGTGCCAGCAGCTTAGAGGTAAACGAGCAGTACTTC.

This clonotype was counted many times. The J gene is TRBJ1-4, the V gene TRBV12-3 or TRBV12-4, with D unresolved. Trimming removed 2 bases from V and 0 bases from J, with 4 bases in between. The CDR3 is 14 residues long. Here the CDR3 DNA reads TGTGCCAGCAGTTTACGGTCAACTAATGAAAAACTGTTTTTT. It is translated as CASSLRSTNEKLFF.

This clonotype was recorded many times. The chain recombines TRBV12-3 or TRBV12-4 with TRBJ2-7; possible D gene TRBD1, 5 bases. The CDR3 consists of 14 residues. The V gene lost 1 base and the J gene lost 0 bases, with 7 bases spanning the gap. CDR3: CASSLDRSSYEQYF. The CDR3 DNA reads as TGTGCCAGCAGTTTAGACAGGAGCTCCTACGAGCAGTACTTC.

This clonotype was counted ten times or more. The rearrangement links TRBV15 to TRBJ2-7; D unresolved. The CDR3 spans 13 residues. Germline V gene sequence: CDR1 LNHNV, CDR2 YYDKDF (reference sequence). Trimming stripped 0 bases from V and 2 bases from J, with 5 bases between. The CDR3 bases are TGTGCCACCAGCAGAGATGGGGCCTACGAGCAGTACTTC. Translating it yields CATSRDGAYEQYF.

This clonotype was found many times. The chain links TRBV7-8 to TRBJ2-2; TRBD2 agrees at 13 bases. Germline CDR1 is SGHVS and CDR2 is FQNEAQ. V shed 6 bases, J shed 1 base, and the junction held 8 bases outside the gene matches. This CDR3 region has 18 residues. The CDR3 sequence is CASRTGLAGRRNTGELFF. Written as DNA, the CDR3 is TGTGCCAGCAGAACGGGACTAGCGGGGAGGCGGAACACCGGGGAGCTGTTTTTT.

This clonotype was observed at least ten times. V usage is TRBV5-1 and J usage is TRBJ2-3; 7 bases match TRBD1. The CDR3 has 14 amino acids. Germline-derived CDR1 and CDR2 are SGHRS and YFSETQ. V dropped 4 bases and J dropped 5; count of bases not matched to a gene: 7. CDR3 DNA sequence: TGCGCCAGCAGCCCCGGACAGGTAGAAGATACGCAGTATTTT. The encoded protein is CASSPGQVEDTQYF.

This clonotype has at least ten counts. The chain combines TRBV20-1 with TRBJ1-2, with TRBD1 matching over 7 bases. Germline V lookup: CDR1 DFQATT, CDR2 SNEGSKA (reference sequence). The J segment lost 4 bases and the V segment lost 3 bases, leaving 11 bases of the junction unmatched. This CDR3 is 15 amino acids long. The CDR3 reads CSASLQNRGGYGYTF. The CDR3 DNA reads TGCAGTGCTAGCCTGCAAAACAGGGGTGGCTATGGCTACACCTTC.

The J gene is TRBJ2-3, the V gene TRBV9, with D possibly being TRBD2 (6 bases). Germline CDR1 and CDR2: SGDLS and YYNGEE. The CDR3 is 14 residues long. Trimming left V 1 base short and J 5 bases short, with 11 bases between. CDR3 DNA sequence: TGTGCCAGCAGCGTACGGAGGGAAAGAGATACGCAGTATTTT. Translating it yields CASSVRRERDTQYF.

There are a few counts of this clonotype. This could be a read error, since a much larger clone is one nucleotide away. CDR3 DNA sequence: TGCGCCAGCAGCCTTAAGGCGGAAGCTTTCTTT. It codes for CASSLKAEAFF. V is TRBV5-1 and J is TRBJ1-1; D uncertain. The CDR3 runs 11 residues. Trimming removed 4 bases from V and 8 bases from J, with 9 bases in between. Germline CDR1 is SGHRS and CDR2 is YFSETQ.

This clonotype was recorded many times. This sequence joins TRBV12-3 or TRBV12-4 and TRBJ2-3; 7 positions agree with TRBD1. CDR3 length equals 16 residues. J was trimmed by 4 bases and V by 4 bases; bases with no gene match: 11. The CDR3 reads CASSSPLDRDPDTQYF. The CDR3, as DNA: TGTGCCAGCAGTTCTCCCCTTGACAGGGACCCAGATACGCAGTATTTT.

This clonotype appeared a few times. The V and J genes are TRBV13 and TRBJ2-1, with 8 bases fitting TRBD1. The V gene's germline CDR1 is PRHDT and CDR2 FYEKMQ (reference sequence). CDR3 length: 16 residues. Trimming at V came to 4 bases and at J to 8 bases, leaving 13 bases not matched to a gene. CDR3 DNA: TGTGCCAGCAGCTACCCGGGACAGGCTCGTTTGGATGAGCAGTTCTTC. Protein sequence: CASSYPGQARLDEQFF.

This clonotype was picked up many times. DNA of the CDR3: TGTGCCACCAGCAGAGATCAGGCACAAGAGACCCAGTACTTC. Translating it yields CATSRDQAQETQYF. The J gene is TRBJ2-5, the V gene TRBV15; D remains ambiguous. The germline gives CDR1 LNHNV, CDR2 YYDKDF (reference sequence). Trimming pared 0 bases from V and 2 bases from J, leaving 7 bases between. The CDR3 spans 14 residues.

There are many counts of this clonotype. This chain joins TRBV20-1 and TRBJ1-1, with a tentative D call TRBD1 (5 bases). The germline CDR1 and CDR2 sequences are DFQATT and SNEGSKA (reference sequence). V lost 0 bases to trimming and J lost 0 bases, with 8 bases between them. CDR3 length: 14 residues. The chain's CDR3 is CSAREGQLNTEAFF. In DNA form, the CDR3 reads TGCAGTGCTAGAGAAGGACAACTGAACACTGAAGCTTTCTTT.

This clonotype was picked up many times. This chain links TRBV29-1 with TRBJ2-7; 9 nucleotides line up with TRBD1. V gave up 4 bases and J gave up 0 bases; unmatched junction bases: 7. CDR1 and CDR2 (germline): SQVTM, ANQGSEA. CDR3 length: 15 amino acids. The CDR3 here is CSVAAGTGSSYEQYF. The DNA of the CDR3 is TGCAGCGTTGCCGCCGGGACAGGGAGCTCCTACGAGCAGTACTTC.

This clonotype is classed as medium-sized. The rearrangement uses TRBV3-1 and TRBJ2-1; a possible D gene is TRBD1 (6 bases). The CDR3 runs to 16 residues. Trimming removed 0 bases at V and 3 bases at J, with 12 bases between. The germline V gene encodes CDR1 LGHDT and CDR2 YNNKEL (reference sequence). CDR3 in amino acids: CASSQESGTLYNEQFF. CDR3 in DNA: TGTGCCAGCAGCCAAGAGTCGGGGACACTCTACAATGAGCAGTTCTTC.

This clonotype has at least ten counts. The chain uses TRBV6-5 and TRBJ2-3; D remains unclear. The ends were cut back, 0 bases at V and 5 bases at J, with 6 bases in the middle. The germline V gene has CDR1 MNHEY and CDR2 SVGAGI. The CDR3 consists of 13 residues. The CDR3 sequence is CASSYSLGDTQYF. CDR3 sequence (DNA): TGTGCCAGCAGTTACTCATTGGGAGATACGCAGTATTTT.

The sample holds many counts of this clonotype. As DNA, the CDR3 is TGTGCCAGCAGCTTACAGGCCTATAGCAATCAGCCCCAGCATTTT. This gives the protein CASSLQAYSNQPQHF. This rearrangement joins TRBV7-8 to TRBJ1-5; the D is unclear. The germline V gene has CDR1 SGHVS and CDR2 FQNEAQ. The CDR3 has 15 residues. Trimming cost V 2 bases and J 0 bases, with 8 bases left between them.

This clonotype was recorded at least ten times. CDR3 in DNA: TGCGCCAGCAGCCAAGATTCCAGACTGAGCTCCTACAATGAGCAGTTCTTC. This translates into CASSQDSRLSSYNEQFF. The rearrangement uses TRBV4-1 and TRBJ2-1; no definite D call. Trimming removed 0 bases at V and 0 bases at J, with 12 bases between. Per germline, CDR1 MGHRA and CDR2 YSYEKL. The CDR3 consists of 17 residues.

This clonotype appeared many times. CDR3 amino acids: CSARTSGGRYEQFF. The CDR3 DNA follows: TGCAGTGCTCGGACTAGCGGGGGCAGGTATGAGCAGTTCTTC. This chain joins TRBV20-1 and TRBJ2-1; 13 bases are a match to TRBD2. Germline CDR1 reads DFQATT; CDR2 reads SNEGSKA (reference sequence). With V trimmed by 5 bases and J by 8 bases, 6 bases remained unmatched. The CDR3 sequence is 14 residues long.

Concerning this clonotype itself: The conserved closing phenylalanine or tryptophan is absent in this CDR3, likely reflecting a read error. The V gene is TRBV7-8, the J gene TRBJ2-3; 7 nucleotides align to TRBD2. The CDR3 has 15 residues. From germline, CDR1 is SGHVS and CDR2 FQNEAQ. The V segment lost 5 bases and the J segment 6 bases; nucleotides outside the gene matches: 11. As DNA, the CDR3 is TGTGCCAGCAGCCCCCGGACAAGGGGAGGGGATACGCAGTATAAT. It encodes CASSPRTRGGDTQYN.

This clonotype was picked up many times. This sequence joins TRBV20-1 and TRBJ2-1; TRBD2 aligns across 9 bases. V trimming: 6 bases; J trimming: 5 bases; junction bases outside the gene matches: 11. This CDR3 region has 15 residues. Looked up from germline, CDR1 is DFQATT and CDR2 is SNEGSKA (reference sequence). For the CDR3, the DNA is TGCAGTGCCTCGCCAGCGGGGGGAACTGACAATGAGCAGTTCTTC. Translating gives CSASPAGGTDNEQFF.